This TCR beta chain was identified during a study of tumor-infiltrating lymphocytes in oesophageal squamous cell carcinoma. Germline assignment: CDR1 SGHVS and CDR2 FNYEAQ. This CDR3 comprises 13 residues. Trimming removed 5 bases at V and 5 bases at J, with 11 bases between. TCRdb analysed the PCR reads with MiXCR anew, one entry per CDR3 protein. The sample records 13,000 or so distinct CDR3 sequences, more than 45% being singletons. This receptor was taken from a female donor with esophageal squamous cell carcinoma. V gene TRBV7-6 combines with J gene TRBJ2-3, with D unclear. Sample: blood. CDR3 region: CASSPGLGDTQYF. The DNA of the CDR3 is TGTGCCAGCAGCCCCGGGCTGGGAGATACGCAGTATTTT.